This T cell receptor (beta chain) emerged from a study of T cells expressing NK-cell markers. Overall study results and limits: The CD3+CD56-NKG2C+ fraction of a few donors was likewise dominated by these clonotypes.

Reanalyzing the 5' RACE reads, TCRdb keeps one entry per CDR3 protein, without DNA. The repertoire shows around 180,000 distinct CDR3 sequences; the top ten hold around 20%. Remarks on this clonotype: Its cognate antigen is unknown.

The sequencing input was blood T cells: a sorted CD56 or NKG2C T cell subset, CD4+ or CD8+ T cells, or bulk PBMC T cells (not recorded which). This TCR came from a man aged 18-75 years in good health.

Here the CDR3 reads CASRTEKYRDREQYF. This sequence joins TRBV2 and TRBJ2-7; TCRdb outputs TRBD1, but without DNA this stays unchecked. Looked up from germline, CDR1 is SNHLY and CDR2 is FYNNEI. CDR3 length equals 15 residues.